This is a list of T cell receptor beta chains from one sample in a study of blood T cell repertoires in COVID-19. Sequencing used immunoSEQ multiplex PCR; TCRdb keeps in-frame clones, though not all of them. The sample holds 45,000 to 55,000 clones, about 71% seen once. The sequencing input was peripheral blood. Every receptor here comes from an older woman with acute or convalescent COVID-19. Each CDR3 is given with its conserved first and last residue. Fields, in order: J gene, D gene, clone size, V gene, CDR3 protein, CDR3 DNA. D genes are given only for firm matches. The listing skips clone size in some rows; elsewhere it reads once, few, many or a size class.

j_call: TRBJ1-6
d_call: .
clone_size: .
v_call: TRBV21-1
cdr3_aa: CASSAKGGIHSYNSPLHF
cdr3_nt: TGTGCCAGCAGCGCCAAAGGAGGGATACACTCCTATAATTCACCCCTCCACTTT

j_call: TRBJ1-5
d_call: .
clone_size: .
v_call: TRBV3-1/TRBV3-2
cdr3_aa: CASSQGAGPQHF
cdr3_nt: TGTGCCAGCAGCCAGGGGGCAGGGCCCCAGCATTTT

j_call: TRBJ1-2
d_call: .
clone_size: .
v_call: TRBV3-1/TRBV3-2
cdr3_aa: CASSQDSGYYGYTF
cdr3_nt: TGTGCCAGCAGCCAAGATTCGGGGTACTATGGCTACACCTTC

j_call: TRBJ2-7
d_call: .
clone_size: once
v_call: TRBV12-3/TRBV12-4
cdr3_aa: CASSLEQDYEQYF
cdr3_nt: TGTGCCAGCAGTTTAGAACAGGACTACGAGCAGTACTTC

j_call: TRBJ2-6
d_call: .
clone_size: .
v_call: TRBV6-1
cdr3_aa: CASSEAVQGIASAANVLTF
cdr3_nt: TGTGCCAGCAGTGAAGCGGTACAGGGAATTGCCTCTGCGGCCAACGTCCTGACTTTC

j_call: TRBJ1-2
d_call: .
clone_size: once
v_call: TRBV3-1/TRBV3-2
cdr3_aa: CASSQEGGLYYGYTF
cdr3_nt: TGTGCCAGCAGCCAAGAAGGGGGTCTCTACTATGGCTACACCTTC

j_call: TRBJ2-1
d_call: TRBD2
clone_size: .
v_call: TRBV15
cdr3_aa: CATSREGNLAGGHNEQFF
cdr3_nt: TGTGCCACCAGCAGAGAGGGGAATCTAGCGGGAGGACACAATGAGCAGTTCTTC

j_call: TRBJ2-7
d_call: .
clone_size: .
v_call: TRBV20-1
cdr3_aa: CSGATGYEQHF
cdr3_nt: TGCAGTGGGGCAACAGGATACGAGCAGCACTTC

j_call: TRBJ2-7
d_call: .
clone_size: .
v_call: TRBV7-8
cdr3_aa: CASSLGLAETYEQYF
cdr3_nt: TGTGCCAGCAGCTTAGGCTTAGCGGAGACCTACGAGCAGTACTTC

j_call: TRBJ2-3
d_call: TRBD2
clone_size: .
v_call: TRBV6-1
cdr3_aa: CASSEFPHTSGGADTQYF
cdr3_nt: TGTGCCAGCAGTGAATTCCCCCACACTAGCGGGGGGGCGGATACGCAGTATTTT

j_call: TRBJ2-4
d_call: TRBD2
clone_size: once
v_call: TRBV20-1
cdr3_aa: CSAGGVDIQYF
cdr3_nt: TGCAGTGCTGGGGGGGTAGACATTCAGTACTTC

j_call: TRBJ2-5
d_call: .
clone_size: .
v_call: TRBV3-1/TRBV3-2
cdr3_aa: CASSVSLQETQYF
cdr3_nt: TGTGCCAGCAGCGTTAGCCTCCAAGAGACCCAGTACTTC

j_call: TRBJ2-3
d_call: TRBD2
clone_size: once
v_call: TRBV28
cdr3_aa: CASPPAGGSFTDTQYF
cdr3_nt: TGTGCCAGCCCCCCAGCGGGAGGATCGTTCACAGATACGCAGTATTTT

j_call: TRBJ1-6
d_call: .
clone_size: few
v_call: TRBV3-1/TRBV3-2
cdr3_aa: CASSQDPAPLHF
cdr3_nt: TGTGCCAGCAGCCAAGACCCCGCACCCCTCCACTTT

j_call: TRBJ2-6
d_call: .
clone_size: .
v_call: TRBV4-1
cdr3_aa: CASSLEGAGANVLTF
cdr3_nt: TGCGCCAGCAGCCTCGAGGGGGCTGGGGCCAACGTCCTGACTTTC

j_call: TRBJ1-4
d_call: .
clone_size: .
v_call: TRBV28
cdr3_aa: CASINNEKLFF
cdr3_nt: TGTGCCAGCATAAATAATGAAAAACTGTTTTTT

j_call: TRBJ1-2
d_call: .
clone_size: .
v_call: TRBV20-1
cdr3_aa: CSASTDKSYGYTF
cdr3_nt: TGCAGTGCTAGTACCGACAAGAGCTATGGCTACACCTTC

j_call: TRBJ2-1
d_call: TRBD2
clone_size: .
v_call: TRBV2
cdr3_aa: CASRLAGGRPEQFF
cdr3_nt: TGTGCCAGCAGGTTAGCGGGGGGGCGTCCTGAGCAGTTCTTC

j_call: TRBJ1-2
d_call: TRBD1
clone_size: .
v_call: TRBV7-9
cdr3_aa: CASSPGPGTANYGYTF
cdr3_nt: TGTGCCAGCAGCCCAGGACCCGGGACAGCTAACTATGGCTACACCTTC

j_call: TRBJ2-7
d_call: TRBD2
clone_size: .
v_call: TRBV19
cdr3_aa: CASSITSGSPYEQYF
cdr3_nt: TGTGCCAGTAGTATTACTAGCGGGAGCCCCTACGAGCAGTACTTC

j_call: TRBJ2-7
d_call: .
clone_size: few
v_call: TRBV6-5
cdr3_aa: CASSYSRQGGGYEQYF
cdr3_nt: TGTGCCAGCAGTTACTCGAGACAGGGAGGCGGCTACGAGCAGTACTTC

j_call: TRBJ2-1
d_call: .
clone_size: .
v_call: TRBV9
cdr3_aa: CASSVRVYNEQFF
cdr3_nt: TGTGCCAGCAGCGTGCGAGTTTACAATGAGCAGTTCTTC

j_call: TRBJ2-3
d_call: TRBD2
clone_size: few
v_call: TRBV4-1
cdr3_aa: CASSQDDRKILAGPATDTQYF
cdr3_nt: TGCGCCAGCAGCCAAGACGACCGAAAAATACTAGCGGGGCCGGCCACAGATACGCAGTATTTT

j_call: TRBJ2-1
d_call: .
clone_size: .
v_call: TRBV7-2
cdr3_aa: CASSLLVSPEQFF
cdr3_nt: TGTGCCAGCAGCTTATTAGTGTCACCTGAGCAGTTCTTC

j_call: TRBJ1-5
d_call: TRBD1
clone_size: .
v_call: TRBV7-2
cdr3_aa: CASSQDRYNQPQHF
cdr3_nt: TGTGCCAGCAGCCAGGACAGGTACAATCAGCCCCAGCATTTT

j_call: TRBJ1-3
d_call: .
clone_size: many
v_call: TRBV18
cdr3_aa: CASSPPSSSGNTIYF
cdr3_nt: TGTGCCAGCTCACCACCGTCTAGTTCTGGAAACACCATATATTTT

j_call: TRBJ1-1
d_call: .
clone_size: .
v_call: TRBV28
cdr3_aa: CASSSPGGRTEAFF
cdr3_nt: TGTGCCAGCAGTTCCCCCGGGGGGCGGACTGAAGCTTTCTTT

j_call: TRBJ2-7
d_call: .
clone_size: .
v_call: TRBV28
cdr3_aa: CASSQEGYEQYF
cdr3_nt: TGTGCCAGCAGTCAAGAGGGCTACGAGCAGTACTTC

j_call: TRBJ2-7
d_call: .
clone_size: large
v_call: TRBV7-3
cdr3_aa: CASSLRGLPITEQYF
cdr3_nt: TGTGCCAGCAGCTTAAGGGGACTTCCGATTACCGAGCAGTACTTC

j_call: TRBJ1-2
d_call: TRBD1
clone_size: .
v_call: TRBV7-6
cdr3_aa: CASSQGQGHLGYTF
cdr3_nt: TGTGCCAGCAGCCAGGGACAGGGGCATCTTGGCTACACCTTC

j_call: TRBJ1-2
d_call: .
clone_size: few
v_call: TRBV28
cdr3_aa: CASRRAGLSGYTF
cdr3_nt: TGTGCCAGCAGACGAGCGGGACTCTCGGGCTACACCTTC

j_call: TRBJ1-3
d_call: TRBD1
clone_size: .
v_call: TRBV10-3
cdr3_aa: CAISRDRAPGNTIYF
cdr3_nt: TGTGCCATCAGTCGGGACAGGGCCCCGGGAAACACCATATATTTT

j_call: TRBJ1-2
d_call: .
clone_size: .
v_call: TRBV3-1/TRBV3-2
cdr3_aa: CASSQEVKEHGYTF
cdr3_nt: TGTGCCAGCAGCCAAGAAGTAAAAGAGCATGGCTACACCTTC

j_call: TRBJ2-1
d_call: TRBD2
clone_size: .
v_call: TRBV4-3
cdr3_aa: CASSYGLAGGNEQFF
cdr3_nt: TGCGCCAGCAGCTACGGACTAGCGGGGGGGAATGAGCAGTTCTTC

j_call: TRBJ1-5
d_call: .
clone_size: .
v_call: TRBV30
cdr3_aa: CAWSFAGYQPQHF
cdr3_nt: TGTGCCTGGAGTTTCGCAGGGTATCAGCCCCAGCATTTT

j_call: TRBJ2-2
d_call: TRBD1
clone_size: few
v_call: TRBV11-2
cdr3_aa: CASSLDRGPTGELFF
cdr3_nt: TGTGCCAGCAGCTTGGACAGGGGGCCCACCGGGGAGCTGTTTTTT

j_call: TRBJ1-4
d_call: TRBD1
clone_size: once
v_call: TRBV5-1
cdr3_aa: CASSPSTGFNEKLFF
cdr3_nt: TGCGCCAGCAGCCCCTCGACAGGGTTTAATGAAAAACTGTTTTTT

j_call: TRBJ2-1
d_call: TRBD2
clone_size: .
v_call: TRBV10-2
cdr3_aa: CASRTSGVSIEQFF
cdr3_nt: TGCGCCAGCAGAACTAGCGGGGTTAGTATTGAGCAGTTCTTC

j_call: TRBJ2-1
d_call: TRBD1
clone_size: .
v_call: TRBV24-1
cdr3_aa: CATSEPTGGSYNEQFF
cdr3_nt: TGTGCCACCAGTGAGCCGACAGGGGGGTCCTACAATGAGCAGTTCTTC

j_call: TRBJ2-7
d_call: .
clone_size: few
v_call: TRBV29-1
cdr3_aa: CSVEDQQGGEQYF
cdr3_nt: TGCAGCGTTGAAGATCAACAGGGAGGGGAGCAGTACTTC

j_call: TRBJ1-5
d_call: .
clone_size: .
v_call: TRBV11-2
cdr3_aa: CASSLSWEQPQHF
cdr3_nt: TGTGCCAGCAGCTTATCGTGGGAGCAGCCCCAGCATTTT